A single sample is the source of the 30 T cell receptor beta chains below, sequenced in a study of T cells in Graves' hyperthyroidism and ophthalmopathy. Using RNA transcripts as the source, TCR beta CDR3 regions were amplified. Using the HTBI primer set, a first-round RT-PCR was run on the TCR CDR3. TCRdb processed the multiplex PCR reads anew with MiXCR; each CDR3 protein has one entry. Of 450,000 to 700,000 distinct CDR3 sequences in the sample, 40% to 55% are singletons; the top ten hold around 20%. The material sequenced was peripheral blood or thyroid tissue (not recorded which). These receptors were obtained from an adult woman with Graves' disease, either hyperthyroidism or ophthalmopathy (not recorded which).

This chain links TRBV19 with TRBJ1-6, with 8 nucleotides matching TRBD1. Unmatched junction bases numbered 6, after V lost 5 bases and J lost 9 bases. CDR3 length: 14 residues. CDR1 is LNHDA and CDR2 is SQIVND in the germline V gene (reference sequence). The CDR3 DNA reads TGTGCCAGTAGTGCCGACAGGGGAAGTTCACCCCTCCACTTT. Its protein product is CASSADRGSSPLHF. Complete variable domain (other parts from reference TRBV19 and TRBJ1-6): DGGITQSPKYLFRKEGQNVTLSCEQNLNHDAMYWYRQDPGQGLRLIYYSQIVNDFQKGDIAEGYSVSREKKESFPLTVTSAQKNPTAFYLCASSADRGSSPLHFGNGTRLTVT.

The genes are TRBV20-1 and TRBJ2-5; D uncertain. V was clipped by 5 bases and J by 6 bases, with 13 bases between them. Per germline, CDR1 DFQATT and CDR2 SNEGSKA (reference sequence). The CDR3 loop spans 12 amino acids. The CDR3 spells CSASPTEKTQYF. The CDR3 nucleotides are TGCAGTGCTTCCCCCACAGAGAAGACCCAGTACTTC.

The chain links TRBV2 to TRBJ2-2; D unresolved. Looked up from germline, CDR1 is SNHLY and CDR2 is FYNNEI. Trimming left V 6 bases short and J 5 bases short, with 10 bases between. CDR3 length: 13 residues. The CDR3 sequence: CASSPQFTGELFF. The CDR3 DNA follows: TGTGCCAGCAGCCCACAGTTTACCGGGGAGCTGTTTTTT.

The gene calls are TRBV7-3 and TRBJ1-1; tentatively, D is TRBD1 (6 bases). Germline values: CDR1 SGHTA, CDR2 FQGTGA. CDR3 length: 16 amino acids. V was cut by 2 bases and J by 0 bases, with 13 bases left in between. CDR3 protein: CASSLAGGAMNTEAFF. For the CDR3, the DNA is TGTGCCAGCAGCTTAGCGGGGGGCGCCATGAACACTGAAGCTTTCTTT.

The rearrangement links TRBV29-1 to TRBJ1-1; D is perhaps TRBD1 (6 bases). The CDR3 has 13 amino acids. The germline CDR1 and CDR2 sequences are SQVTM and ANQGSEA. Trimming removed 8 bases from V and 2 bases from J, with 15 bases in between. CDR3 loop: CSSSRTDNTEAFF. As DNA, the CDR3 is TGCAGCAGCTCAAGGACAGATAACACTGAAGCTTTCTTT.

The J gene is TRBJ2-1, the V gene TRBV7-3; TRBD2 aligns across 9 bases. The CDR3 runs 16 residues. Trimming cost V 2 bases and J 6 bases; bases outside gene matches: 8. Per the germline V gene, CDR1 is SGHTA and CDR2 is FQGTGA. The CDR3 region has the DNA TGTGCCAGCAGCTTAGCTTCGGGACTAGCAGGCAATGAGCAGTTCTTC. As protein: CASSLASGLAGNEQFF.

This clonotype appeared a single time. The genes are TRBV5-1 and TRBJ2-7; tentatively, D is TRBD1 (6 bases). The V end was cut by 0 bases, the J end by 5 bases, with 12 bases between. The V gene's germline CDR1 is SGHRS and CDR2 YFSETQ. This CDR3 has 14 residues. The CDR3 spells CASSLGQAENEQYF. In DNA, the CDR3 is TGCGCCAGCAGCTTGGGACAGGCTGAGAACGAGCAGTACTTC.

The V and J genes are TRBV12-3 or TRBV12-4 and TRBJ2-5, with a possible D match to TRBD2 (5 bases). Trimming removed 5 bases from V and 5 bases from J, with 15 bases in between. This CDR3 contains 14 residues. The CDR3 region has the DNA TGTGCCAGCAGTGAGGGAGCGAGAAGGGAGACCCAGTACTTC. This gives the protein CASSEGARRETQYF.

A note on this clonotype: One base away lies a much larger clone, so this may be a sequencing read error. V usage is TRBV28 and J usage is TRBJ2-5, with 8 bases matching TRBD1. There are 15 residues in the CDR3. CDR1 MDHEN and CDR2 SYDVKM come from the germline V gene. V gave up 4 bases and J gave up 3 bases; unmatched junction bases: 7. The CDR3 sequence is CASSSTAGGKETQYF. CDR3 DNA: TGTGCCAGCAGTTCTACGGCAGGGGGCAAAGAGACCCAGTACTTC.

This clonotype has ten or more counts. Germline is not matched at one junction end, which may reflect a read error. This chain joins TRBV7-7 and TRBJ1-4; 9 bases match TRBD1. The CDR3 loop spans 13 amino acids. The germline V gene has CDR1 SSHAT and CDR2 FNYEAQ (reference sequence). The CDR3 is CASSRDRDEKLFF. Here the CDR3 DNA reads TGTGCTAGCAGCCGGGACAGGGATGAAAAACTGTTTTTT.

This clonotype was seen at least ten times. This chain uses TRBV28 with TRBJ1-4; D may be TRBD1 (5 bases). V was clipped by 3 bases and J by 8 bases, with 13 bases between them. Looked up from germline, CDR1 is MDHEN and CDR2 is SYDVKM. This CDR3 spans 14 amino acids. CDR3 loop: CASSLEGISEKLFF. The CDR3 DNA follows: TGTGCCAGCAGTTTGGAGGGGATAAGCGAAAAACTGTTTTTT. Looking up the rest from reference TRBV28 and TRBJ1-4 gives the full variable domain: DVKVTQSSRYLVKRTGEKVFLECVQDMDHENMFWYRQDPGLGLRLIYFSYDVKMKEKGDIPEGYSVSREKKERFSLILESASTNQTSMYLCASSLEGISEKLFFGSGTQLSVL.

This clonotype was observed a handful of times. The chain joins TRBV28 to TRBJ1-1, with unresolved D. The V end lost 4 bases, the J end lost 8 bases, and 11 bases lay between the germline ends. The CDR3 contains 12 residues. The germline CDR1 and CDR2 sequences are MDHEN and SYDVKM. CDR3 residues: CASSSAGDEAFF. CDR3 sequence (DNA): TGTGCCAGCAGTTCGGCCGGAGACGAAGCTTTCTTT.

Details on this clonotype: Since no conserved phenylalanine or tryptophan closes the CDR3, a read error is the likely cause. The limits of the CDR3 on the DNA are not certain, so only TCRdb's listed CDR3 is given. The genes are TRBV20-1 and TRBJ2-6; TRBD1, the D gene given by the table, was not confirmed from the DNA. Germline values: CDR1 DFQATT, CDR2 SNEGSKA (reference sequence). With termini counted, the CDR3 has 14 amino acids. Here the CDR3 reads CSARSGTGANVLVL.

This clonotype has ten or more counts. V usage is TRBV5-1 and J usage is TRBJ2-7, with 9 bases matching TRBD1. Germline lookup yields CDR1 SGHRS and CDR2 YFSETQ. J lost 2 bases, V lost 2 bases, and 5 bases had no gene match. The CDR3 has 15 residues. The CDR3 DNA is TGCGCCAGCAGCTTAGGGGACAGGGTTCCCTACGAGCAGTACTTC. It codes for CASSLGDRVPYEQYF.

This sequence joins TRBV29-1 and TRBJ2-7; D not certain. Trimming cost V 4 bases and J 5 bases, with 9 bases left between them. Germline V gives CDR1 SQVTM, CDR2 ANQGSEA. The length of the CDR3 is 11 residues. CDR3 DNA: TGCAGCGTTGCAGGAACCCACGAGCAGTACTTC. The encoded protein is CSVAGTHEQYF.

The rearrangement uses TRBV7-9 and TRBJ2-7; 11 bases are shared with TRBD2. Germline CDR1 reads SEHNR; CDR2 reads FQNEAQ (reference sequence). The ends lost 5 bases at V and 0 bases at J; junction bases unmatched: 6. The CDR3 is made up of 16 amino acids. The CDR3 region is CASSLLLAGVSYEQYF. The CDR3 coding sequence is TGTGCCAGCAGCCTACTACTAGCGGGGGTCTCCTACGAGCAGTACTTC. Filled out from reference TRBV7-9 and TRBJ2-7, the complete variable domain reads DTGVSQNPRHKITKRGQNVTFRCDPISEHNRLYWYRQTLGQGPEFLTYFQNEAQLEKSRLLSDRFSAERPKGSFSTLEIQRTEQGDSAMYLCASSLLLAGVSYEQYFGPGTRLTVT.

This clonotype was seen at least ten times. The chain uses TRBV20-1 and TRBJ1-4; no definite D call. Trimming pared 2 bases from V and 12 bases from J, leaving 7 bases between. Germline CDR1 reads DFQATT; CDR2 reads SNEGSKA (reference sequence). CDR3 length equals 10 residues. The CDR3 DNA reads as TGCAGTGCTAGACGTGGGGAACTGTTTTTT. Protein product: CSARRGELFF.

This clonotype appeared a few times. This rearrangement joins TRBV29-1 to TRBJ2-2, with D perhaps TRBD1 (5 bases). The CDR3 is made up of 13 amino acids. The V gene lost 7 bases and the J gene lost 8 bases, with 17 bases spanning the gap. The germline CDR1 and CDR2 sequences are SQVTM and ANQGSEA. CDR3 region: CSGAKGIGGELFF. The CDR3 region has the DNA TGCAGCGGAGCGAAGGGGATCGGGGGGGAGCTGTTTTTT.

The CDR3 sequence: CSARDGGAQYF. The CDR3 DNA reads as TGCAGTGCTAGAGATGGGGGGGCCCAGTACTTC. V gene TRBV20-1 combines with J gene TRBJ2-5; TRBD2 agrees at 7 bases. Germline lookup yields CDR1 DFQATT and CDR2 SNEGSKA (reference sequence). The CDR3 length is 11 residues. V lost 0 bases to trimming and J lost 9 bases; unmatched junction nucleotides: 1.

This clonotype appeared many times. The chain carries TRBV5-1 and TRBJ1-1, with D unclear. Germline CDR1 reads SGHRS; CDR2 reads YFSETQ. The CDR3 runs 14 residues. Trimming removed 4 bases at V and 2 bases at J, with 12 bases between. The CDR3: CASSLVRSNTEAFF. The DNA for the CDR3 is TGCGCCAGCAGCCTGGTGAGGTCCAACACTGAAGCTTTCTTT.

This CDR3 reads CAITRQWENTEAFF. The CDR3 region has the DNA TGTGCCATCACAAGGCAGTGGGAGAACACTGAAGCTTTCTTT. This rearrangement joins TRBV10-3 to TRBJ1-1; D is ambiguous. The CDR3 has 14 residues. CDR1 is ENHRY, CDR2 SYGVKD, per germline. V dropped 7 bases and J dropped 1 base, with 13 bases sitting between them.

This clonotype was counted ten times or more. V is TRBV12-3 or TRBV12-4 and J is TRBJ1-2, with D perhaps TRBD1 (6 bases). V was cut by 5 bases and J by 3 bases, with 13 bases left in between. The CDR3 is 14 residues long. The CDR3 bases are TGTGCCAGCAGTAAACACCGGACAGACTATGGCTACACCTTC. This sequence encodes CASSKHRTDYGYTF.

This clonotype was detected many times. This chain uses TRBV15 with TRBJ1-3; D not resolved. Germline lookup yields CDR1 LNHNV and CDR2 YYDKDF (reference sequence). Trimming stripped 5 bases from V and 1 base from J, with 9 bases between. The CDR3 is 14 residues long. CDR3 region: CATSHLKSGNTIYF. The CDR3 nucleotides are TGTGCCACCAGCCACCTGAAATCTGGAAACACCATATATTTT.

This clonotype was picked up many times. The chain combines TRBV7-3 with TRBJ1-2; D gene unclear. V was clipped by 5 bases and J by 6 bases, with 16 bases between them. Per germline, CDR1 SGHTA and CDR2 FQGTGA. CDR3 length: 14 amino acids. The CDR3 region has the DNA TGTGCCAGCAGCCCCACCGGGGTATCCGATGGCTACACCTTC. The encoded protein is CASSPTGVSDGYTF. The full variable domain, completed using reference TRBV7-3 and TRBJ1-2, is GAGVSQTPSNKVTEKGKYVELRCDPISGHTALYWYRQSLGQGPEFLIYFQGTGAADDSGLPNDRFFAVRPEGSVSTLKIQRTERGDSAVYLCASSPTGVSDGYTFGSGTRLTVV.

V is TRBV10-2 and J is TRBJ1-1; a possible D gene is TRBD1 (6 bases). The V end was cut by 6 bases, the J end by 1 base, with 9 bases between. CDR1 is WSHSY, CDR2 SAAADI, per germline. This CDR3 is built from 13 residues. The CDR3 loop reads CASRWTANTEAFF. The CDR3, as DNA: TGCGCCAGCAGATGGACAGCGAACACTGAAGCTTTCTTT.

V usage is TRBV7-2 and J usage is TRBJ2-5; D is uncertain. The V end was cut by 1 base, the J end by 2 bases, with 8 bases between. The CDR3 sequence is 14 residues long. Germline CDR1 is SGHTA and CDR2 is FQGNSA. The CDR3 region has the DNA TGTGCCAGCAGCTTAGAGGTTCATCAAGAGACCCAGTACTTC. This gives the protein CASSLEVHQETQYF.

The chain joins TRBV20-1 to TRBJ2-7; D call uncertain. The CDR3 is made up of 11 amino acids. Per the germline V gene, CDR1 is DFQATT and CDR2 is SNEGSKA (reference sequence). The V end was cut by 0 bases, the J end by 10 bases, with 10 bases between. CDR3 in amino acids: CSAREGMGQYF. CDR3 DNA: TGCAGTGCTAGAGAGGGGATGGGACAGTACTTC.

This clonotype was observed at least ten times. This chain joins TRBV19 and TRBJ1-2, with unresolved D. Germline values: CDR1 LNHDA, CDR2 SQIVND (reference sequence). Trimming shortened V by 6 bases and J by 8 bases, and 19 bases separated the two germline ends. There are 14 residues in the CDR3. CDR3 sequence: CASRDWASTEGYTF. DNA of the CDR3: TGTGCCAGTAGAGATTGGGCGTCGACGGAGGGCTACACCTTC.

The count of this clonotype is one. At one end the junction does not follow the germline gene, possibly because of a read error. This chain uses TRBV20-1 with TRBJ2-5; 10 bases align to TRBD2. Looked up from germline, CDR1 is DFQATT and CDR2 is SNEGSKA (reference sequence). The CDR3 length is 15 residues. CDR3 in DNA: TGCAGTGCTAGAGTCCTAGCGGGAGCGGAAGAGACCCAGAACTTC. Its translation: CSARVLAGAEETQNF.

This clonotype was observed many times. V and J are TRBV6-5 and TRBJ2-2; TRBD1 matches 10 bases. The ends lost 7 bases at V and 6 bases at J; junction bases unmatched: 8. Germline assignment: CDR1 MNHEY and CDR2 SVGAGI. CDR3 length: 15 amino acids. The CDR3 here is CASISGQGSAGELFF. As DNA, the CDR3 is TGTGCCAGCATCTCGGGACAGGGGTCTGCCGGGGAGCTGTTTTTT.